This T cell receptor beta chain was sequenced in a study of blood T cell repertoires in COVID-19. Study context: COVID-19 samples from acute and convalescent phases originated in the United States, Italy and Spain. The analysed material was cDNA or gDNA that came from T cells, B-cell-depleted T cells, or PBMCs.

The CDR3 contains 16 residues. The germline V gene encodes CDR1 MDHEN and CDR2 SYDVKM. Trimming took 5 bases from V and 4 from J; bases not matched to a gene: 9. Produced via immunoSEQ multiplex PCR; TCRdb's table is partial and in-frame only. The table includes some 270,000 clones, around nine tenths detected once. Sequencing used peripheral blood. The rearrangement uses TRBV28 and TRBJ1-1; TRBD1 matches 11 bases. The clonotype originates from a woman in her sixties who had recovered from COVID-19. The CDR3 DNA reads TGTGCCAGCAGTCCGCCTCCGGGACAGGGGGTCACTGAAGCTTTCTTT. Translation gives CASSPPPGQGVTEAFF.